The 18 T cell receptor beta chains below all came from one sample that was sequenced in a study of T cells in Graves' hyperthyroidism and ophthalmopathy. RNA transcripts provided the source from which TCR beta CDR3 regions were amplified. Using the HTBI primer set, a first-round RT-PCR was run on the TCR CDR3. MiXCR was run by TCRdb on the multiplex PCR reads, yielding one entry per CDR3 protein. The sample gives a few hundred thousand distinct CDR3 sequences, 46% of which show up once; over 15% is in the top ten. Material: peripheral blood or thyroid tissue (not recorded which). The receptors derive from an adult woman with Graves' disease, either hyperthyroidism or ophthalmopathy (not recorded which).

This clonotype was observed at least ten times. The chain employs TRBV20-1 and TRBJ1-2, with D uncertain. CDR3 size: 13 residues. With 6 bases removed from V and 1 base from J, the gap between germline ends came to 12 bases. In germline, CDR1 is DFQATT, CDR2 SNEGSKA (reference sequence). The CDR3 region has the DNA TGCAGTGCCCGACCCAGGAGTAACTATGGCTACACCTTC. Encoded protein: CSARPRSNYGYTF.

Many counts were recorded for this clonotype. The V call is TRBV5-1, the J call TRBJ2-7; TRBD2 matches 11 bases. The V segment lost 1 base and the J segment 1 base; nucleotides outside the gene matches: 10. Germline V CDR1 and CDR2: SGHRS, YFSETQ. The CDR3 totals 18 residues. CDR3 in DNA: TGCGCCAGCAGCTTGAACGTAAGACTAGCGGGATCTTCCTACGAGCAGTACTTC. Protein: CASSLNVRLAGSSYEQYF.

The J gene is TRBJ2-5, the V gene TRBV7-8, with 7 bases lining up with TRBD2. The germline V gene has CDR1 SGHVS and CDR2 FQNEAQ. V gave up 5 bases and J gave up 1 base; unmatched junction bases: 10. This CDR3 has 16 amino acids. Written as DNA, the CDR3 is TGTGCCAGCAGCCCGCGGAGCGGGGCCAGCCAAGAGACCCAGTACTTC. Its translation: CASSPRSGASQETQYF. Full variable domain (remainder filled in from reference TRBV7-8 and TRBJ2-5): GAGVSQSPRYKVAKRGQDVALRCDPISGHVSLFWYQQALGQGPEFLTYFQNEAQLDKSGLPSDRFFAERPEGSVSTLKIQRTQQEDSAVYLCASSPRSGASQETQYFGPGTRLLVL.

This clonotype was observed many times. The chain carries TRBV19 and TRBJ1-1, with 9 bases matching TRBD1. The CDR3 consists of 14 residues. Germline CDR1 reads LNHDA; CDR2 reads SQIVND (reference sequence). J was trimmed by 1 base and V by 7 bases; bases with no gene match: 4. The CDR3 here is CASTPGQGNTEAFF. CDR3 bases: TGTGCCAGTACCCCGGGACAGGGGAACACTGAAGCTTTCTTT.

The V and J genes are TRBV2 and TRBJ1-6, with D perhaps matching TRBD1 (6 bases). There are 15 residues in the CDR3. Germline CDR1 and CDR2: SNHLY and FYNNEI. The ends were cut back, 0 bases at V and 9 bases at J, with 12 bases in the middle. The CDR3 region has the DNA TGTGCCAGCAGTGAAGCTAGCAAAGGGGGTTCACCCCTCCACTTT. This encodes CASSEASKGGSPLHF. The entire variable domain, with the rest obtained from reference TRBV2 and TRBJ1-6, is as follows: EPEVTQTPSHQVTQMGQEVILRCVPISNHLYFYWYRQILGQKVEFLVSFYNNEISEKSEIFDDQFSVERPDGSNFTLKIRSTKLEDSAMYFCASSEASKGGSPLHFGNGTRLTVT.

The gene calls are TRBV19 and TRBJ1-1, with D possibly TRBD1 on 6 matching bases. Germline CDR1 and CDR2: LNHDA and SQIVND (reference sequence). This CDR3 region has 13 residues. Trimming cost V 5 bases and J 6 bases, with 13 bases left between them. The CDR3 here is CASSVDRSSEAFF. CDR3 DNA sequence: TGTGCCAGTAGTGTCGACAGGTCGTCTGAAGCTTTCTTT.

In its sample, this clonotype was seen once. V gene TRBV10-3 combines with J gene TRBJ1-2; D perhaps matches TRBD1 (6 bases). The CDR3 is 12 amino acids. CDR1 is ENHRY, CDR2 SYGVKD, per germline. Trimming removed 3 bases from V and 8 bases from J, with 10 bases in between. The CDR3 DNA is TGTGCCATCAGTGACGGGGGCGGGGGCTACACCTTC. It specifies CAISDGGGGYTF.

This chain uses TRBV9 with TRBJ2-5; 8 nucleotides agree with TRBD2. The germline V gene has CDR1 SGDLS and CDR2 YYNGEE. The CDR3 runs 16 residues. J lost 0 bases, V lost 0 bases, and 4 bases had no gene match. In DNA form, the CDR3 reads TGTGCCAGCAGCGTAGGCCGGGAGGGTGACCAAGAGACCCAGTACTTC. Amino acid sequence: CASSVGREGDQETQYF.

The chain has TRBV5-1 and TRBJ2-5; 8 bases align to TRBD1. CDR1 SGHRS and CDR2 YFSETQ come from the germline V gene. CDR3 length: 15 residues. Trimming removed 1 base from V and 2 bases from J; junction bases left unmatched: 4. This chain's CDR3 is CASSLQGAPQETQYF. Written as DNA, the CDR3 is TGCGCCAGCAGCTTGCAGGGGGCACCTCAAGAGACCCAGTACTTC.

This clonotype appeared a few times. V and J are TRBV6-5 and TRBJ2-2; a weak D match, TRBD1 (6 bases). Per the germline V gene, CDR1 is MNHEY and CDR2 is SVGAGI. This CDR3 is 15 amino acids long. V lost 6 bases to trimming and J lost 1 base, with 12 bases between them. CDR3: CASRSRDKNTGELFF. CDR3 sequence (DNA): TGTGCCAGCAGGAGCCGGGACAAGAACACCGGGGAGCTGTTTTTT.

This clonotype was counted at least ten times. The CDR3 DNA is TGTGCCAGCAGAAATGGGGGACCCCTCCACTTT. Translation gives CASRNGGPLHF. The V gene is TRBV3-1, the J gene TRBJ1-6; a weak D match, TRBD1 (5 bases). CDR3 size: 11 residues. CDR1 LGHDT and CDR2 YNNKEL come from the germline V gene (reference sequence). Trimming stripped 6 bases from V and 12 bases from J, with 9 bases between.

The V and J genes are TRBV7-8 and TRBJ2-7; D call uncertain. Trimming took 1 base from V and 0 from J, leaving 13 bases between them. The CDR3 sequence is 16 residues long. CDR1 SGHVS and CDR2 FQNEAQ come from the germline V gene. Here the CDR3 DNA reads TGTGCCAGCAGCTTAGGGAGTGAGCTGTACTCCTACGAGCAGTACTTC. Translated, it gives CASSLGSELYSYEQYF. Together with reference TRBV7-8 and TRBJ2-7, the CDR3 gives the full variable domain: GAGVSQSPRYKVAKRGQDVALRCDPISGHVSLFWYQQALGQGPEFLTYFQNEAQLDKSGLPSDRFFAERPEGSVSTLKIQRTQQEDSAVYLCASSLGSELYSYEQYFGPGTRLTVT.

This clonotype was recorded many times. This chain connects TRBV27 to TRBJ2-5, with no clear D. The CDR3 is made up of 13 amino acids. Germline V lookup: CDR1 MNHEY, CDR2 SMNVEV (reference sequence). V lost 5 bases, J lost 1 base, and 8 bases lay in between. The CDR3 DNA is TGTGCCAGCAGTATGAGGATCCAAGAGACCCAGTACTTC. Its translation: CASSMRIQETQYF.

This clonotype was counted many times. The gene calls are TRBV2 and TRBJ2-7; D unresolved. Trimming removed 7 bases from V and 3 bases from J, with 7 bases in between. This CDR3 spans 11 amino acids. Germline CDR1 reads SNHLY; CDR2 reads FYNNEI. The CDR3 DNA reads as TGTGCCAGCACAGAAAGCTACGAGCAGTACTTC. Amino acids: CASTESYEQYF.

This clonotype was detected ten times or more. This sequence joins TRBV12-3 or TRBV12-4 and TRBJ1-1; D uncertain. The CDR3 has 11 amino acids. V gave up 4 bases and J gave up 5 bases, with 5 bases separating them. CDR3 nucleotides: TGTGCCAGCAGTTCTCGGACTGAAGCTTTCTTT. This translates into CASSSRTEAFF.

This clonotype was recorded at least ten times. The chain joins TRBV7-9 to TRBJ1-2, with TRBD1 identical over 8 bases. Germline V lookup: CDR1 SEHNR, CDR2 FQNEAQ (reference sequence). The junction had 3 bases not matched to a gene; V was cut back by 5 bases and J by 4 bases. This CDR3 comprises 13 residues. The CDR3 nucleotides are TGTGCCAGCAGCCGCGGACAGGGCTATGGCTACACCTTC. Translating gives CASSRGQGYGYTF.

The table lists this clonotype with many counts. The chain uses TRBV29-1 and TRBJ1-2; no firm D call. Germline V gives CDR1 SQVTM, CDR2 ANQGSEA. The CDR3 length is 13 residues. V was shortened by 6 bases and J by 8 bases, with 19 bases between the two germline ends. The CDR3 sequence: CSVKRAPSRGYTF. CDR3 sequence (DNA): TGCAGCGTCAAACGGGCCCCCTCTCGGGGCTACACCTTC.

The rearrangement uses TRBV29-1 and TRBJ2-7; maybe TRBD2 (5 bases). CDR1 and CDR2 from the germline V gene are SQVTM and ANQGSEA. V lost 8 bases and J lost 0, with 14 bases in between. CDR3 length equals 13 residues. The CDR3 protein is CSLGAESSYEQYF. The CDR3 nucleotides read TGCAGCTTGGGAGCGGAAAGCTCCTACGAGCAGTACTTC.